Listed below are T cell receptor beta chains from one sample, sequenced in a study of blood T cell repertoires in COVID-19. TCRdb keeps only in-frame clones here, not all; method: immunoSEQ multiplex PCR. The top ten clones hold 2.5% to 3.5% of a sample with about 240,000 clones, around 87% of them seen once. Sequences were obtained from PBMCs or T cells enriched from blood (not recorded which). The receptor set was obtained from a woman between 40 and 50 years old with acute COVID-19. Each CDR3 is given with its conserved first and last residue. D genes are given only for firm matches. Some rows mark clone size as missing; the rest say once, few, many or name a class of expanded clone.

TRBD2	TRBV7-3	NA	TRBJ2-2	TGTGCCAGCAGCGGGGGACTAGCGGGAGCCGGGGAGCTGTTTTTT	CASSGGLAGAGELFF
NA	TRBV19	NA	TRBJ2-7	TGTGCCAGTAGGAAGGGACACGGCACCTACGAGCAGTACTTC	CASRKGHGTYEQYF
TRBD1	TRBV4-1	NA	TRBJ2-7	TGCGCCAGCAGCCAAGAGAGACAGGGGCGAGAGGAGCAGTACTTC	CASSQERQGREEQYF
NA	TRBV7-6	once	TRBJ1-6	TGTGCCAGCAGCGCCACTGACAGTTCACCCCTCCACTTT	CASSATDSSPLHF
TRBD2	TRBV6-2/TRBV6-3	NA	TRBJ2-1	TGTGCCAGCAGTTACGGGACTAGCGGGAGTAATGAGCAGTTCTTC	CASSYGTSGSNEQFF
NA	TRBV5-5	NA	TRBJ2-7	TGTGCCAGCAGCCCCACGGAGCGGCCCACCTACGAGCAGTACTTC	CASSPTERPTYEQYF
TRBD1	TRBV10-1	NA	TRBJ2-7	TGCGCCAGCAGTGCGTCGGGGACAGGATACTACGAGCAGTACTTC	CASSASGTGYYEQYF
NA	TRBV13	NA	TRBJ2-2	TGTGCCAGCAGCTTTGGGCGACAGAACACCGGGGAGCTGTTTTTT	CASSFGRQNTGELFF
NA	TRBV21-1	NA	TRBJ2-2	TGTGCCAGCAGCAAAGTACCAGGACAGGTGAACACCGGGGAGCTGTTTTTT	CASSKVPGQVNTGELFF
NA	TRBV21-1	NA	TRBJ2-7	TGTGCCAGCAGCAAAGCCGGGAGGGGCCACGCCTACGAGCAGTACTTC	CASSKAGRGHAYEQYF
TRBD1	TRBV11-3	few	TRBJ1-2	TGTGCCAGCAGCGTCACAGGGGGCCTATATGGCTACACCTTC	CASSVTGGLYGYTF
NA	TRBV4-1	NA	TRBJ1-4	TGCGCCAGCAGCCAAGATCTAAGAGAAAAACTGTTTTTT	CASSQDLREKLFF
NA	TRBV19	NA	TRBJ2-7	TGTGCCAGTAGTATAATAAGGGGCAACGAGCAGTACTTC	CASSIIRGNEQYF
NA	TRBV20-1	NA	TRBJ1-5	TGCAGTGCTAGTGCAGACAGAGAATATAGCAATCAGCCCCAGCATTTT	CSASADREYSNQPQHF
TRBD1	TRBV30	NA	TRBJ1-4	TGTGCCTGGAGTGACGGGACAGGGGATGAAAAACTGTTTTTT	CAWSDGTGDEKLFF
TRBD1	TRBV6-5	NA	TRBJ1-1	TGTGCCAGCCGAGTGGGACAGCTTATGAACACTGAAGCTTTCTTT	CASRVGQLMNTEAFF
TRBD1	TRBV6-5	NA	TRBJ2-5	TGTGCCAGCAGACCGGACAGGGGGCGGGAGACCCAGTACTTC	CASRPDRGRETQYF
NA	TRBV19	NA	TRBJ2-2	TGTGCCAGTAGTATGACAGCCAACACCGGGGAGCTGTTTTTT	CASSMTANTGELFF
NA	TRBV6-5	NA	TRBJ2-7	TGTGCCAGCAGTTATGGGGGACTGGGACGGGACGAGCAGTACTTC	CASSYGGLGRDEQYF
NA	TRBV19	NA	TRBJ1-2	TGTGCCAGTAGTAGCCCCCGGCAGGGGTCCGGCTACACCTTC	CASSSPRQGSGYTF
TRBD1	TRBV10-3	NA	TRBJ1-3	TGTGCCATCAGTGGGTACAGGGGAGCCGGAAACACCATATATTTT	CAISGYRGAGNTIYF
TRBD1	TRBV10-3	NA	TRBJ2-3	TGTGCCATCAGTGGGGACAGGGGAACAGATACGCAGTATTTT	CAISGDRGTDTQYF
NA	TRBV11-2	NA	TRBJ2-1	TGTGCCAGCAGCTTAACAGTAATTGAGCAGTTCTTC	CASSLTVIEQFF
TRBD2	TRBV7-2	NA	TRBJ2-1	TGTGCCAGCAGCTTAGATGGGACTAGCTTGAATGAGCAGTTCTTC	CASSLDGTSLNEQFF
TRBD1	TRBV24-1	NA	TRBJ2-3	TGTGCCACCAGCCTCAGGGGGAGCACAGATACGCAGTATTTT	CATSLRGSTDTQYF
NA	TRBV12-3/TRBV12-4	NA	TRBJ2-2	TGTGCCAGCAGCAGGGCAGGGGCCGGGGAGCTGTTTTTT	CASSRAGAGELFF
TRBD2	TRBV10-1	NA	TRBJ2-7	TGCGCCAGCAGTGAGCGCGCGGGGGAGACCTACGAGCAGTACTTC	CASSERAGETYEQYF
TRBD2	TRBV11-2	NA	TRBJ2-7	TGTGCCAGCAGCTCAACCCCGGCTAGCGGGAGCTCCTACGAGCAGTACTTC	CASSSTPASGSSYEQYF
NA	TRBV4-2	NA	TRBJ2-1	TGTGCCAGCAGCCTCCCGACGCGGTCCAATGAGCAGTTCTTC	CASSLPTRSNEQFF
NA	TRBV19	NA	TRBJ2-5	TGTGCCAGTAGTATAGAGCATACTCGGGAGACCCAGTACTTC	CASSIEHTRETQYF
NA	TRBV25-1	NA	TRBJ1-4	TGTGCCAGCAGTCAGACACCCATAGCAACTAATGAAAAACTGTTTTTT	CASSQTPIATNEKLFF
TRBD1	TRBV25-1	NA	TRBJ1-4	TGTGCCAGCAGGGACAGGTCTTCTGAAAAACTGTTTTTT	CASRDRSSEKLFF
NA	TRBV5-6	NA	TRBJ1-4	TGTGCCAGCAGCTTTGGGCAGATTAATGAAAAACTGTTTTTT	CASSFGQINEKLFF
NA	TRBV5-1	NA	TRBJ2-6	TGCGCCAGCAGCTTGTCAGGCAGTTCTGGGGCCAACGTCCTGACTTTC	CASSLSGSSGANVLTF
TRBD1	TRBV7-9	NA	TRBJ2-7	TGTGCCAGCAGCTCTCTTCGACAGGGGGCCTACGAGCAGTACTTC	CASSSLRQGAYEQYF
NA	TRBV6-1	few	TRBJ1-1	TGTGCCAGCAGTGAAGCGGATCCCGGGAGGGATGAAGCTTTCTTT	CASSEADPGRDEAFF
NA	TRBV10-3	few	TRBJ1-5	TGTGCCATCGGGGGGGATCAGCCCCAGCATTTT	CAIGGDQPQHF
TRBD1	TRBV6-1	NA	TRBJ1-2	TGTGCCAGCAGTAAAGGGGGCGCAAGGACTAACTATGGCTACACCTTC	CASSKGGARTNYGYTF
NA	TRBV11-3	NA	TRBJ1-6	TGTGCCAGCAGCTTAGTCAGGGGAAATTCACCCCTCCACTTT	CASSLVRGNSPLHF
TRBD1	TRBV9	NA	TRBJ2-1	TGTGCCAGCAGCGCCCCGACAGGGGGCTTCACTGAGCAGTTCTTC	CASSAPTGGFTEQFF
NA	TRBV7-9	NA	TRBJ2-1	TGTGCCAGCAGCAGAATACAAAGTGAGCAGTTCTTC	CASSRIQSEQFF
TRBD1	TRBV3-1/TRBV3-2	NA	TRBJ1-1	TGTGCCAGCAGTCAAAACACAGGGGGCGCGGGATTAGACACTGAAGCTTTCTTT	CASSQNTGGAGLDTEAFF
TRBD1	TRBV5-5	NA	TRBJ1-2	TGTGCCAGCAGCTTCGGGACAGGGGCGTTTGGCTACACCTTC	CASSFGTGAFGYTF
TRBD1	TRBV28	NA	TRBJ2-4	TGTGCCAGCAGCCTGGGGGGGACAGGGCGAAACATTCAGTACTTC	CASSLGGTGRNIQYF